The entry that follows covers one T cell receptor beta chain sequence. The antigen is unknown. Regions amplified from RNA transcripts were the TCR beta CDR3 regions. Using the HTBI primer set, a first-round RT-PCR was run on the TCR CDR3. TCRdb reprocessed the multiplex PCR reads via MiXCR and lists one record per CDR3 protein. Of 560,000 or so distinct CDR3 sequences listed, more than 45% were seen once; the top ten hold 8.2%. Graves' hyperthyroidism showing no ophthalmopathy progression within 18 months was considered stable. Uncontrolled infections, other autoimmune diseases, pregnancy or lactation led to exclusion of patients. The CDR3 loop spans 13 amino acids. Germline V gene sequence: CDR1 SQVTM, CDR2 ANQGSEA. The germline V and J ends were trimmed by 5 bases and 7 bases, with 18 bases remaining between them. This entry is derived from a study of T cells in Graves' hyperthyroidism and ophthalmopathy.

Points from the study as a whole: Ophthalmopathy prediction by the model preceded onset by a median approximately 5.9 months.

The V and J genes are TRBV29-1 and TRBJ2-7, with D perhaps matching TRBD2 (6 bases). Sequenced material: peripheral blood or thyroid tissue (not recorded which). The receptor's source is a woman aged 18 to 35 with Graves' hyperthyroidism. The CDR3 DNA sequence: TGCAGCGTTACCGGAACTAGCTTGGGAGAGCAGTACTTC. This sequence encodes CSVTGTSLGEQYF.